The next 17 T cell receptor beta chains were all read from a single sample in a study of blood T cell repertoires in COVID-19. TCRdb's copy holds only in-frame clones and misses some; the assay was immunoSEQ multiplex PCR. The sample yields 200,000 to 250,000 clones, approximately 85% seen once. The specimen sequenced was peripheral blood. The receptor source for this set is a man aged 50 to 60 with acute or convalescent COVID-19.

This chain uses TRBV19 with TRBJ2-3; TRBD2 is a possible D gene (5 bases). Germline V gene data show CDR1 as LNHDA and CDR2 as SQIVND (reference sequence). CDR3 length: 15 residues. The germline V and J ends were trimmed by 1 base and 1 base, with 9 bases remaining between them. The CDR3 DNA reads TGTGCCAGTAGTATAGCTGGAGGCGGCACAGATACGCAGTATTTT. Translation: CASSIAGGGTDTQYF.

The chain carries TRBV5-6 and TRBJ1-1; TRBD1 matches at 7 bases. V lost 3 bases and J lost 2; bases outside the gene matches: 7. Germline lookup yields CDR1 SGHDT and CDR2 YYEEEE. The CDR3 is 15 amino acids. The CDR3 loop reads CASSSPTGDNTEAFF. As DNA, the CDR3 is TGTGCCAGCAGCTCTCCCACAGGGGACAACACTGAAGCTTTCTTT. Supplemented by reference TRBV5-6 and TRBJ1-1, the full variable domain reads DAGVTQSPTHLIKTRGQQVTLRCSPKSGHDTVSWYQQALGQGPQFIFQYYEEEERQRGNFPDRFSGHQFPNYSSELNVNALLLGDSALYLCASSSPTGDNTEAFFGQGTRLTVV.

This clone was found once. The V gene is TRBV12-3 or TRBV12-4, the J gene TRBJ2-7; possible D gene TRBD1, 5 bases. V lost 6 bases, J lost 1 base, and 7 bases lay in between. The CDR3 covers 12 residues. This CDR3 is CASSQGSYEQYF. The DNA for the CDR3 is TGTGCCAGCAGCCAGGGATCCTACGAGCAGTACTTC.

The CDR3 here is CASSSGVGFQPQHF. The CDR3 DNA sequence: TGTGCCAGCAGTTCGGGGGTTGGTTTTCAGCCCCAGCATTTT. This rearrangement joins TRBV6-6 to TRBJ1-5; D is possibly TRBD1 (5 bases). V dropped 4 bases and J dropped 6 bases, with 13 bases sitting between them. CDR3 length: 14 residues. The germline V gene has CDR1 MNHNY and CDR2 SVGAGI (reference sequence).

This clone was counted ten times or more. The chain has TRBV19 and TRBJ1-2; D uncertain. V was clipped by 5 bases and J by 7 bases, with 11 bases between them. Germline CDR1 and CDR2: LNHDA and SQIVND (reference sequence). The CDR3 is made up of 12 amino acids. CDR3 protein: CASSVSRSGYTF. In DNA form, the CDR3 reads TGTGCCAGTAGTGTTTCGCGCTCTGGCTACACCTTC.

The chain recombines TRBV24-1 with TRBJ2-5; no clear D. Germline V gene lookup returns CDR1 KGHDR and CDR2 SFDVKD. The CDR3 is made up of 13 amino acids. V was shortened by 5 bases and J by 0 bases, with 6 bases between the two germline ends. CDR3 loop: CATSGSNQETQYF. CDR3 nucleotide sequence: TGTGCCACCAGTGGGAGTAACCAAGAGACCCAGTACTTC.

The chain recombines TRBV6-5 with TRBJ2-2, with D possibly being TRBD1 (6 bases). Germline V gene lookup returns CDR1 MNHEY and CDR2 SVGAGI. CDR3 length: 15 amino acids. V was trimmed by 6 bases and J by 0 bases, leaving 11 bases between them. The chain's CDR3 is CASSPWDTNTGELFF. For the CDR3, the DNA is TGTGCCAGCAGCCCATGGGACACGAACACCGGGGAGCTGTTTTTT.

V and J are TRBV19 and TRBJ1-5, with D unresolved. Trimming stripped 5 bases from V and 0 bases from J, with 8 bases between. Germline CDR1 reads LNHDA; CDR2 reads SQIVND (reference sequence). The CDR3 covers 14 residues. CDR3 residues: CASSRHTSNQPQHF. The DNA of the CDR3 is TGTGCCAGTAGTCGTCACACTAGCAATCAGCCCCAGCATTTT. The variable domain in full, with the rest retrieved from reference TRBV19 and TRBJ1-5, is DGGITQSPKYLFRKEGQNVTLSCEQNLNHDAMYWYRQDPGQGLRLIYYSQIVNDFQKGDIAEGYSVSREKKESFPLTVTSAQKNPTAFYLCASSRHTSNQPQHFGDGTRLSIL.

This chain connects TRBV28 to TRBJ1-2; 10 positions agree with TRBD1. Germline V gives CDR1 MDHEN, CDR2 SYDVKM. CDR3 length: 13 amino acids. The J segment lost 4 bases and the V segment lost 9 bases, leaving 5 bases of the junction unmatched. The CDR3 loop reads CASSGQGTYGYTF. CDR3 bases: TGTGCCAGTTCGGGACAGGGGACCTATGGCTACACCTTC.

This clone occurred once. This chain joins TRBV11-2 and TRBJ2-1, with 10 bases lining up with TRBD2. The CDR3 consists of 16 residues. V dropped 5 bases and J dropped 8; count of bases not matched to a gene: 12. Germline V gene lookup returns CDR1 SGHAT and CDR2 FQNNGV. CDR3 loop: CASSPSLVAGGDEQFF. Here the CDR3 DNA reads TGTGCCAGCAGCCCCTCCTTGGTAGCGGGAGGCGATGAGCAGTTCTTC.

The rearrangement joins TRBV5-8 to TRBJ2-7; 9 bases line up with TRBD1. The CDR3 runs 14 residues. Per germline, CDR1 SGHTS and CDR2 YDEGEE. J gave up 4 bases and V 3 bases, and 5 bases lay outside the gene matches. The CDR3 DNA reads TGTGCCAGCAGCTATGGGACAGGGCATTACGAGCAGTACTTC. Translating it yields CASSYGTGHYEQYF.

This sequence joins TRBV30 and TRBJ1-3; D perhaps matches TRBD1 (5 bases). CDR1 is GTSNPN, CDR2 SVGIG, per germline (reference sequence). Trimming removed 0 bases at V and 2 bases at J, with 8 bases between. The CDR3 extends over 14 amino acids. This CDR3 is CAWSVRTPGNTIYF. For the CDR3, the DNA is TGTGCCTGGAGTGTACGGACACCTGGAAACACCATATATTTT.

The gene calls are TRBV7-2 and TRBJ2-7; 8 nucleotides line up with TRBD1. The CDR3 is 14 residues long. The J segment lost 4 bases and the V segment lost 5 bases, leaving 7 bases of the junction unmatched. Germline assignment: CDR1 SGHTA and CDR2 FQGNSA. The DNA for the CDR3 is TGTGCCAGCAGCCAGGACAGGGAATTGTACGAGCAGTACTTC. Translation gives CASSQDRELYEQYF. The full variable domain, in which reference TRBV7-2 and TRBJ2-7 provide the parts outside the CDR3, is GAGVSQSPSNKVTEKGKDVELRCDPISGHTALYWYRQSLGQGLEFLIYFQGNSAPDKSGLPSDRFSAERTGGSVSTLTIQRTQQEDSAVYLCASSQDRELYEQYFGPGTRLTVT.

In nucleotides, the CDR3 is TGTGCCAGCAGCCCCTTTACCTACGAGCAGTACTTC. As protein: CASSPFTYEQYF. The V call is TRBV6-6, the J call TRBJ2-7, with D unresolved. The CDR3 extends over 12 amino acids. CDR1 is MNHNY and CDR2 is SVGAGI in the germline V gene (reference sequence). The ends were cut back, 6 bases at V and 2 bases at J, with 8 bases in the middle.

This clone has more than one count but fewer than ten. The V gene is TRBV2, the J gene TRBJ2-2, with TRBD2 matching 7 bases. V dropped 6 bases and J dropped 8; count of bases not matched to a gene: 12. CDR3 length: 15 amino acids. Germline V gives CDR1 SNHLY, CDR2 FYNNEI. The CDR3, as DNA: TGTGCCAGCAGCGAGGGGCGGAGCGGGGCTGGGGAGCTGTTTTTT. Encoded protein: CASSEGRSGAGELFF.

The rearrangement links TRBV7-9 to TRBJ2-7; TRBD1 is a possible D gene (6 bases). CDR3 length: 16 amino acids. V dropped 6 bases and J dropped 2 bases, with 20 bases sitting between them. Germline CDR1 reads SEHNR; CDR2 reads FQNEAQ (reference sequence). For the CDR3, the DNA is TGTGCCAGCAGAAAAACACAGGGAACCCCCACCTACGAGCAGTACTTC. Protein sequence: CASRKTQGTPTYEQYF.

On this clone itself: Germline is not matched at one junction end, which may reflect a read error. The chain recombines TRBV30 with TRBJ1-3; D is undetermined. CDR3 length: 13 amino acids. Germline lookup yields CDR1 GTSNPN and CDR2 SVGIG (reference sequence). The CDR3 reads CARREYSGNTIYF. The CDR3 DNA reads TGTGCCCGGAGGGAGTACTCTGGAAACACCATATATTTT.